Sequencing of this TCR beta chain was carried out in a study of somatic mutations in cytotoxic T cells in rheumatoid arthritis. Profiled with immunoSEQ multiplex PCR; TCRdb holds only in-frame clones, not every one. This table holds 25,000 to 30,000 clones, roughly 80% found once. This TCR was recovered from a woman in her late teens or twenties in good health. Sequenced material: CD8+ T cells sorted from blood.

CDR3 sequence (DNA): TGTGCCAGCAGTTCGACGGGTTCTAATGAAAAACTGTTTTTT. It translates to CASSSTGSNEKLFF. V and J are TRBV27 and TRBJ1-4; D unresolved. Germline CDR1 is MNHEY and CDR2 is SMNVEV (reference sequence). This CDR3 has 14 residues. The germline V and J ends were trimmed by 4 bases and 3 bases, with 9 bases remaining between them.